These 8 T cell receptor beta chains originate from one sample sequenced in a study of T cells in localized non-small cell lung cancer (dated by TCRdb to the early 2020s). The protocol used for the library was the immunoSEQ multiplex PCR assay. TCRdb stores this immuneACCESS table with in-frame sequences only. Part of the clones is absent; in the studies checked, under half of the shortfall reflects unresolved V genes, and no reason is known for the rest. Present in this sample are fewer than 45,000 clones, roughly 86% of which were seen just once. The ten largest clones represent 2% to 3% of the sample. Source: peripheral blood, taken before any cancer treatment. Receptors were obtained from an older female donor with stage I squamous cell lung carcinoma.

Only one count was recorded for this clone. This chain joins TRBV7-8 and TRBJ2-7; D is perhaps TRBD1 (5 bases). V lost 2 bases, J lost 6 bases, and 14 bases lay in between. The CDR3 has 14 residues. CDR1 and CDR2 from the germline V gene are SGHVS and FQNEAQ. Here the CDR3 reads CASSLPGHLVEQYF. In DNA form, the CDR3 reads TGTGCCAGCAGCTTACCCGGACACTTGGTCGAGCAGTACTTC.

There are a few counts of this clone. This chain links TRBV5-4 with TRBJ2-2, with a possible D match to TRBD2 (6 bases). From germline, CDR1 is SGHNT and CDR2 YYREEE (reference sequence). The CDR3 covers 14 residues. The V and J ends lost 2 bases and 4 bases respectively, with 9 bases between them. The CDR3 nucleotides are TGTGCCAGCAGCTTCCCGGGGGTCACCGGGGAGCTGTTTTTT. It translates to CASSFPGVTGELFF. The complete variable domain, with remaining parts taken from reference TRBV5-4 and TRBJ2-2, reads ETGVTQSPTHLIKTRGQQVTLRCSSQSGHNTVSWYQQALGQGPQFIFQYYREEENGRGNFPPRFSGLQFPNYSSELNVNALELDDSALYLCASSFPGVTGELFFGEGSRLTVL.

The chain employs TRBV30 and TRBJ1-4; the match to TRBD1 covers 10 bases. CDR3 length equals 14 residues. CDR1 GTSNPN and CDR2 SVGIG come from the germline V gene (reference sequence). Trimming at V came to 7 bases and at J to 3 bases, leaving 5 bases not matched to a gene. The CDR3 nucleotides read TGTGCCTTGGACAGGGGGAATGCTAATGAAAAACTGTTTTTT. The encoded protein is CALDRGNANEKLFF.

V and J are TRBV7-3 and TRBJ2-7, with D perhaps matching TRBD2 (5 bases). The V end lost 0 bases, the J end lost 3 bases, and 12 bases lay between the germline ends. This CDR3 region has 15 residues. Germline V gene lookup returns CDR1 SGHTA and CDR2 FQGTGA. CDR3 sequence reads: CASSLTGARVYEQYF. The CDR3, as DNA: TGTGCCAGCAGCTTAACGGGAGCACGGGTCTACGAGCAGTACTTC.

The genes are TRBV30 and TRBJ2-1; 10 bases fit TRBD2. The CDR3 has 14 residues. Germline CDR1 GTSNPN, CDR2 SVGIG (reference sequence). Unmatched junction bases numbered 3, after V lost 5 bases and J lost 2 bases. This CDR3 is CAWESGRAYNEQFF. DNA of the CDR3: TGTGCCTGGGAGAGCGGGAGGGCCTACAATGAGCAGTTCTTC.

The rearrangement joins TRBV4-1 to TRBJ2-3; 8 nucleotides line up with TRBD1. The CDR3 spans 15 residues. Per germline, CDR1 MGHRA and CDR2 YSYEKL. Unmatched junction bases numbered 5, after V lost 4 bases and J lost 2 bases. DNA for the CDR3: TGCGCCAGCAGCCTGACGGACAGGGACACAGATACGCAGTATTTT. Translated: CASSLTDRDTDTQYF.

The rearrangement uses TRBV5-4 and TRBJ2-6; D is perhaps TRBD1 (6 bases). CDR3 size: 17 residues. V lost 1 base, J lost 4 bases, and 15 bases lay in between. In germline, CDR1 is SGHNT, CDR2 YYREEE (reference sequence). In DNA, the CDR3 is TGTGCCAGCAGCTTGACCCAGGGGTACGGGGGGGCCAACGTCCTGACTTTC. Translated, it gives CASSLTQGYGGANVLTF.

V usage is TRBV5-1 and J usage is TRBJ2-7; D is unresolved. Trimming cost V 1 base and J 0 bases, with 11 bases left between them. Germline CDR1 and CDR2: SGHRS and YFSETQ. This CDR3 is built from 15 residues. CDR3 residues: CASSLNSLSSYEQYF. The DNA of the CDR3 is TGCGCCAGCAGCTTGAACTCCCTCAGCTCCTACGAGCAGTACTTC.